Here is one T cell receptor (beta chain) with its context. Its antigen target is currently unknown. No base qualities exist here, and no much larger clone lies one base off it. V is pared back by 7 bases and J by 8 bases, with 21 bases lying between the germline termini. From the cysteine up to the phenylalanine, the CDR3 has a length of 15 residues. CDR3 DNA is the only sequence kept; it has 45 bases, read in frame from the first base. In the germline V gene (reference sequence), CDR1 corresponds to SEHNR and CDR2 to FQNEAQ. The data originate from a study of CD8 T cells in ankylosing spondylitis (dated by TCRdb to 2016 to 2017). At the level of the whole study: T cell receptor beta repertoires were profiled in healthy donors and ankylosing spondylitis patients so that disease-linked TCR variants could be found. The full study cohort was made up of under 30 ankylosing spondylitis patients and more than 90 healthy donors. Samples of peripheral blood were taken, and for ankylosing spondylitis patients, synovial fluid was collected as well. Points the paper makes about the study in general: Some TCR beta motif variants had previously been reported in synovial fluid and blood of reactive arthritis patients, which suggested common disease-initiation mechanisms. Blood from ankylosing spondylitis patients appeared to be characterized by a TCR beta motif composed of 7 to 9 highly homologous amino acid variants. The disease-linked clones showed a CD8+ phenotype and occurred at relatively low frequencies in peripheral blood. The disease-linked clones were reported as significantly enriched in matched synovial fluid samples from ankylosing spondylitis patients.

The data were produced on an Illumina HiSeq 2500. Quantitative 5'-RACE with molecular barcodes was the method used to prepare the TCR beta libraries. The authors processed their data as follows. Disease-linked TCR variants were identified with a new computational method built on a probabilistic model of VDJ rearrangement. TCRdb reprocessing: public reads trimmed at Q25 with fastp, clones called with MiXCR, in-frame beta chains kept. All rows with the same CDR3 protein become a single entry with the most common DNA and genes. The V and J calls and clone size are TCRdb's, not the authors'. Counted in this sample were 100,000 to 150,000 distinct CDR3 sequences; 17% of them appeared once. The ten largest clones capture roughly a third of the sample.

This clonotype was sampled from a male donor with ankylosing spondylitis. The V and J segments used are TRBV7-9 and TRBJ2-1; the D segment is perhaps TRBD1 or TRBD2, each sharing 5 matched bases. Sequencing used blood, either unsorted or a sorted T cell fraction (not recorded which). The CDR3 protein sequence reads: CASTPKGTKGHEQFF. The base sequence is TGTGCCAGCACCCCCAAAGGGACGAAGGGCCATGAGCAGTTCTTC.